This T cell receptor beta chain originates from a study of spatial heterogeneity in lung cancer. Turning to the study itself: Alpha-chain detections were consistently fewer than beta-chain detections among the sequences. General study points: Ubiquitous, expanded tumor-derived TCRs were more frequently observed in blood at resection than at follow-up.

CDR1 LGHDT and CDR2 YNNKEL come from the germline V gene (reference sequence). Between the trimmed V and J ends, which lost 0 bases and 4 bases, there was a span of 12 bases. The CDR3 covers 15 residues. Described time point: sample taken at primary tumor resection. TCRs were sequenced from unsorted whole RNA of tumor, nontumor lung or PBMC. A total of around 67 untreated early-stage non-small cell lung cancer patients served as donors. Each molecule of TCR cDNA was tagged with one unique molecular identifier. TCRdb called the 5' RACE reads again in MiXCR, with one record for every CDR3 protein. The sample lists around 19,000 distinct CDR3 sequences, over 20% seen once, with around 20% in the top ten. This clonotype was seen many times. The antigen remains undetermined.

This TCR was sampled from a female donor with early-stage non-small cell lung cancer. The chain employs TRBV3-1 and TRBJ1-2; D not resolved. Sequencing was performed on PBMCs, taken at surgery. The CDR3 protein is CASSQDYEAPYGYTF. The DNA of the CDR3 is TGTGCCAGCAGCCAAGATTACGAGGCCCCCTATGGCTACACCTTC.